Sequencing of this T cell receptor beta chain was carried out in a study of chemoradiotherapy in HPV16-positive cancers. Sequencing was performed with immunoSEQ multiplex PCR; in TCRdb, only in-frame clones are kept and a portion is missing. Among approximately 32,000 clones, 89% were seen once, and the ten largest hold approximately 2.8%. This CDR3 has 14 amino acids. Germline V CDR1 and CDR2: SNHLY, FYNNEI. The J segment lost 4 bases and the V segment lost 4 bases, leaving 6 bases of the junction unmatched. There are a few counts of this clone. The genes are TRBV2 and TRBJ2-5, with 7 bases identical to TRBD2. The sequencing here drew on blood, taken from a patient who underwent chemoradiotherapy. The sequence was collected from a human donor with HPV-associated anogenital cancer. The CDR3 is CASSGGGPLETQYF. Written as DNA, the CDR3 is TGTGCCAGCAGTGGGGGAGGGCCATTAGAGACCCAGTACTTC.